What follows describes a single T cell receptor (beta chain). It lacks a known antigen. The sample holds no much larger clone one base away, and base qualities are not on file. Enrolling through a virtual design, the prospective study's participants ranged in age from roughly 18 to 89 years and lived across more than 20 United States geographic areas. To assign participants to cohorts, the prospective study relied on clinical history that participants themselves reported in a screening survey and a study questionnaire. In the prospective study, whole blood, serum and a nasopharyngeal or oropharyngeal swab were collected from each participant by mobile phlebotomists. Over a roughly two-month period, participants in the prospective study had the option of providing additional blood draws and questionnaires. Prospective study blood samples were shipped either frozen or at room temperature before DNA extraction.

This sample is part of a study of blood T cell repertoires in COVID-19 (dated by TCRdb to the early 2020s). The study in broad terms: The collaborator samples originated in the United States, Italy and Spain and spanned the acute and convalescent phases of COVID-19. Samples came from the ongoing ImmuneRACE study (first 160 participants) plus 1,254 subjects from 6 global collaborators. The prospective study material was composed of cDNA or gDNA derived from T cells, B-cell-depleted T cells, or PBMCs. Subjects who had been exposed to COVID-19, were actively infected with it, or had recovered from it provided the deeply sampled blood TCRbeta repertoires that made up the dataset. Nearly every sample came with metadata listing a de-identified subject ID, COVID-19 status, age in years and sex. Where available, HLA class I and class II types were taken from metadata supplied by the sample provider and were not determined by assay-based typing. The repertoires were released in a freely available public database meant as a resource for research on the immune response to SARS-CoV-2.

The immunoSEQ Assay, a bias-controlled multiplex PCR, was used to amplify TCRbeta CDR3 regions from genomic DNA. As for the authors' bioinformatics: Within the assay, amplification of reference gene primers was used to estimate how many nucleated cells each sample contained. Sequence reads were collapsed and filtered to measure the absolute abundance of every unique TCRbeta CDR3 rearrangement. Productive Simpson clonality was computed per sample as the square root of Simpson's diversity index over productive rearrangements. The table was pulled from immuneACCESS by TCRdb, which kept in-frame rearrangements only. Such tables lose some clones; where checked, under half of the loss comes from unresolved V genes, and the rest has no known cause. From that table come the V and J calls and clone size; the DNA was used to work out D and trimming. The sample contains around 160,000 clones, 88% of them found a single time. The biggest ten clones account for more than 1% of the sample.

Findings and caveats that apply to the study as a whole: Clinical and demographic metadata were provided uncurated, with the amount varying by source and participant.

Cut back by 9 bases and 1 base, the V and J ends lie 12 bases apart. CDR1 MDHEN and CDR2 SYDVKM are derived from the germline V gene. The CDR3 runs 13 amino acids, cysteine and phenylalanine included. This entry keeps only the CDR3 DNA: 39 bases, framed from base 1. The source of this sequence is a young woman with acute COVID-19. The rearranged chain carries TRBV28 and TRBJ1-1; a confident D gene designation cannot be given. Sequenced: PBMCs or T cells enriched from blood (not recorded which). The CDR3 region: CASSIPPNTEAFF. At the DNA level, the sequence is TGTGCCAGTTCAATCCCCCCGAACACTGAAGCTTTCTTT.